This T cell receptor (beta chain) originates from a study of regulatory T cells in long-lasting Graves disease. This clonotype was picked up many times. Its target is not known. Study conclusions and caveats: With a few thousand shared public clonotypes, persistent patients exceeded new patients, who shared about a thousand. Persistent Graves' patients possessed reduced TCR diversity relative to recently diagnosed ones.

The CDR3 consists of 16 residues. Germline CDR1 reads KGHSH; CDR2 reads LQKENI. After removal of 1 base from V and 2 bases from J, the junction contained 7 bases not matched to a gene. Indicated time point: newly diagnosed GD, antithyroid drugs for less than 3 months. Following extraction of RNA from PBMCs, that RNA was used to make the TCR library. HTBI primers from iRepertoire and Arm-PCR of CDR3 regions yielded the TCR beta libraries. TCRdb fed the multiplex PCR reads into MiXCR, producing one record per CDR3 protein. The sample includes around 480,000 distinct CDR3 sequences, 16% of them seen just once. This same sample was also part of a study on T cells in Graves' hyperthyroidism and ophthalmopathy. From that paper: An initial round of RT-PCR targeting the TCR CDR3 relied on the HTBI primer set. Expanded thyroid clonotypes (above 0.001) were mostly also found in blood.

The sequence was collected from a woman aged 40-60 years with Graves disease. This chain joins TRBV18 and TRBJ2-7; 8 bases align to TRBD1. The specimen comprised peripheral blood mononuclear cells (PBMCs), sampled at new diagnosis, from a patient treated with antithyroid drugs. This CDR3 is CASSPLVGTGPYEQYF. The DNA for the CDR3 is TGTGCCAGCTCACCACTCGTCGGGACAGGCCCCTACGAGCAGTACTTC.